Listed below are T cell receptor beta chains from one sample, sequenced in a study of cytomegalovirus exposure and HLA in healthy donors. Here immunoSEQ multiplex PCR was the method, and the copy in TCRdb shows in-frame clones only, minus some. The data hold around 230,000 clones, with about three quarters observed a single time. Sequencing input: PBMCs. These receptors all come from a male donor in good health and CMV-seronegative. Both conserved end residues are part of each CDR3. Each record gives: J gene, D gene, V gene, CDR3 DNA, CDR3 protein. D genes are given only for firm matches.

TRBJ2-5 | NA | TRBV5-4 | TGTGCCAGCAGCATTAAAGAGACCCAGTACTTC | CASSIKETQYF
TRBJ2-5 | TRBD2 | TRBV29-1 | TGCAGCGTGACAGTGGCTAGCGGGAGACAAGACACCCAGTACTTC | CSVTVASGRQDTQYF
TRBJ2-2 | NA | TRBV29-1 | TGCAGCGGTAAGGTGGGCGACACCGGGGAGCTGTTTTTT | CSGKVGDTGELFF
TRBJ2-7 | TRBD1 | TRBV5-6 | TGTGCCAGCAGCAAGGACAGGGCCTACGAGCAGTACTTC | CASSKDRAYEQYF
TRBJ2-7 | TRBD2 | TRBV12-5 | TGTGCTAGTGGTTTGTCTAGCGGGGCAATCCTCTACGAGCAGTACTTC | CASGLSSGAILYEQYF
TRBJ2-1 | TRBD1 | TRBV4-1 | TGCGCCAGCAGCCGCCACCTGGACAGGGGGCCACAAAGGCAGTTCTTC | CASSRHLDRGPQRQFF
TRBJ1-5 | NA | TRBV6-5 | TGTGCCAGCAGTTACCAGGGTAATCAGCCCCAGCATTTT | CASSYQGNQPQHF
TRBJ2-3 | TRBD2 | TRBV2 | TGTGCCAGCAGTGGGGGGACTAGCGGGAACCCCGTGTTAACAGATACGCAGTATTTT | CASSGGTSGNPVLTDTQYF
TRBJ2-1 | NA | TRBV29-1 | TGCAGCGTTGCTTACTACCCGGGACTGGGATACAATGAGCAGTTCTTC | CSVAYYPGLGYNEQFF
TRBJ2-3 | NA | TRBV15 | TGTGCCACCAGCAGAGCGGGCGGAGGCAGAGATACGCAGTATTTT | CATSRAGGGRDTQYF
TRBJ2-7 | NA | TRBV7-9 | TGTTCCAGCAGCTTAGGGTCGGGAGCGAGGAAATACGAGCAGTACTTC | CSSSLGSGARKYEQYF
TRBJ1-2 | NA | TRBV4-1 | TGCGCCAGCAGCCAAGATAAGGGGGAGGGATACTATGGCTACACCTTC | CASSQDKGEGYYGYTF